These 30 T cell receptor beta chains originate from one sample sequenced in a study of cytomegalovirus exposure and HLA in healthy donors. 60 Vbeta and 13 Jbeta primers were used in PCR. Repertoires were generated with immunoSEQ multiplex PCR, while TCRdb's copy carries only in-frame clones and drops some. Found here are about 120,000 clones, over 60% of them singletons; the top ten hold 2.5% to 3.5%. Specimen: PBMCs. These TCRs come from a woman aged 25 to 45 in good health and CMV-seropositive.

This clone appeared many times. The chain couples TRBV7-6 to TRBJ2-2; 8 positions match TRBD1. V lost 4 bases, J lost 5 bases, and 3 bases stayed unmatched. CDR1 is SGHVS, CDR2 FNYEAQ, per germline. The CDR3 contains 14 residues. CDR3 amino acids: CASSWTGRTGELFF. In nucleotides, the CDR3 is TGTGCCAGCAGCTGGACAGGGCGGACCGGGGAGCTGTTTTTT.

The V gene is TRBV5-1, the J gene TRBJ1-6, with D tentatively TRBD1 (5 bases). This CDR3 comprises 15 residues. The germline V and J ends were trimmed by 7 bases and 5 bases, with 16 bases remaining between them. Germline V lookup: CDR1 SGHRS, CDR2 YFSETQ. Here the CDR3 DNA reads TGCGCCAGCGCGTCAATGGGGGGAAATAATTCACCCCTCCACTTT. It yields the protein CASASMGGNNSPLHF.

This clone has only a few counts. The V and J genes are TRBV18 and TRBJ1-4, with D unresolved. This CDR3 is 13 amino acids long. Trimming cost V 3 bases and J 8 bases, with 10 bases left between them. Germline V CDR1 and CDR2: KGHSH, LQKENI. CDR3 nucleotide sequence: TGTGCCAGCTCACCTCCCCAGGCCGAAAAACTGTTTTTT. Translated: CASSPPQAEKLFF.

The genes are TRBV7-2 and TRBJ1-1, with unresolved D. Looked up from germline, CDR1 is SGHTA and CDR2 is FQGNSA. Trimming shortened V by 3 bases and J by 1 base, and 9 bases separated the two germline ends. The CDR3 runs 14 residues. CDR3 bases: TGTGCCAGCAGCTTGGAGGTATGGAACACTGAAGCTTTCTTT. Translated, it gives CASSLEVWNTEAFF.

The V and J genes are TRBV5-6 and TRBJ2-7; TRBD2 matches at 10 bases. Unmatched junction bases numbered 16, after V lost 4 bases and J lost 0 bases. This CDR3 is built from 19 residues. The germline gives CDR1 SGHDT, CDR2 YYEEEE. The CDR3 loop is CASSRTRQRGGLSSYEQYF. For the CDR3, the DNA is TGTGCCAGCAGCCGAACCCGCCAGCGGGGGGGCCTATCCTCCTACGAGCAGTACTTC.

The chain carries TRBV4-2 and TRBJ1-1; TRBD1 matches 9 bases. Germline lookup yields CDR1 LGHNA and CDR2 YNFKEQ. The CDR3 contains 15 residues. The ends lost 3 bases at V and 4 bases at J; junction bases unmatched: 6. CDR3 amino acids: CASSQAHRGLTEAFF. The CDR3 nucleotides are TGTGCCAGCAGCCAGGCCCACAGGGGGCTCACTGAAGCTTTCTTT.

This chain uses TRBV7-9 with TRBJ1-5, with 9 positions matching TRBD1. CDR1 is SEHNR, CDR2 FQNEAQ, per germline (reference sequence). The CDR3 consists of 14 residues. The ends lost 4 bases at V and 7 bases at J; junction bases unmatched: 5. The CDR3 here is CASSSGQGEQPQHF. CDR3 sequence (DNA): TGTGCCAGCAGCTCGGGACAGGGAGAACAGCCCCAGCATTTT.

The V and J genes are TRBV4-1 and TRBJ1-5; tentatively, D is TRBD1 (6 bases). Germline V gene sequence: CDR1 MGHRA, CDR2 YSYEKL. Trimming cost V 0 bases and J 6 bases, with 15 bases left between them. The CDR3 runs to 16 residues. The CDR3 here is CASSQESAGAGQPQHF. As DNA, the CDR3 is TGCGCCAGCAGCCAAGAATCTGCGGGGGCAGGTCAGCCCCAGCATTTT.

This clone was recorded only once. The CDR3 spells CASSFGILAGTGELFF. DNA of the CDR3: TGTGCCAGCAGTTTCGGTATCCTAGCGGGTACCGGGGAGCTGTTTTTT. The V and J genes are TRBV27 and TRBJ2-2; TRBD2 agrees at 8 bases. This CDR3 has 16 residues. The V and J ends lost 3 bases and 5 bases, in that order; junction bases with no gene match: 8. Per the germline V gene, CDR1 is MNHEY and CDR2 is SMNVEV (reference sequence).

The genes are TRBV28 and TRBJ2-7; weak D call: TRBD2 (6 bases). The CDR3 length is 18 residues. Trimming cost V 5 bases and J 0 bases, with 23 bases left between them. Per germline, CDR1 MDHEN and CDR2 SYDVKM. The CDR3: CASSRRGLLGLVSYEQYF. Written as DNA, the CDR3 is TGTGCCAGCAGTCGTAGGGGACTCCTCGGGCTAGTCTCCTACGAGCAGTACTTC.

Written as DNA, the CDR3 is TGTGCCAGCAGCTTGGAGAGGCAAGAGACCCAGTACTTC. It codes for CASSLERQETQYF. The chain joins TRBV7-2 to TRBJ2-5, with D unresolved. CDR3 length: 13 residues. V lost 3 bases and J lost 2, with 7 bases in between. The germline V gene has CDR1 SGHTA and CDR2 FQGNSA.

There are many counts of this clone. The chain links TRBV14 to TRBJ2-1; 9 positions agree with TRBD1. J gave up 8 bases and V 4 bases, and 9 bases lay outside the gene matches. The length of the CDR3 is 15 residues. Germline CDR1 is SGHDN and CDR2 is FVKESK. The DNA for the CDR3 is TGTGCCAGCAGCCGTCTAGGACAGGGGAAGCATGAGCAGTTCTTC. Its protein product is CASSRLGQGKHEQFF.

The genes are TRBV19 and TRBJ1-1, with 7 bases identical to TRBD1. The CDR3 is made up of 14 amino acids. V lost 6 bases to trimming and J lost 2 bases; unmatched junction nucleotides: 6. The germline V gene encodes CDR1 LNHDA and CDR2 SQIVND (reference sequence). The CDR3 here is CASRIRQGNTEAFF. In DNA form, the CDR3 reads TGTGCCAGTAGGATACGACAGGGAAACACTGAAGCTTTCTTT.

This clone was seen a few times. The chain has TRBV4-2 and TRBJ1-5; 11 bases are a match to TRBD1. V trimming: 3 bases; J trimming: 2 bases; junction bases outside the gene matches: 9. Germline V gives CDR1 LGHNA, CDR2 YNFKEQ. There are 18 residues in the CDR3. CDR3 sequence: CASSHREAGQGGNQPQHF. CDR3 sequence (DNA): TGTGCCAGCAGCCACCGCGAGGCGGGACAGGGGGGCAATCAGCCCCAGCATTTT.

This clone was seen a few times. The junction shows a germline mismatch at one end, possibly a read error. The CDR3: CASSLASSHNEQFF. CDR3 DNA sequence: TGTGCCAGCAGTTTGGCTAGCTCCCACAATGAGCAGTTCTTC. This rearrangement joins TRBV28 to TRBJ2-1, with a weak D call TRBD2 (5 bases). In germline, CDR1 is MDHEN, CDR2 SYDVKM. The CDR3 has 14 amino acids.

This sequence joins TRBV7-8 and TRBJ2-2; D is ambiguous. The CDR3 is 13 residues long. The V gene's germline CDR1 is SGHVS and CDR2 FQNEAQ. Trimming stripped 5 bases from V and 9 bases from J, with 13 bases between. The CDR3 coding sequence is TGTGCCAGCAGCCTCCTGAGAGCCAGGGAGCTGTTTTTT. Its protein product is CASSLLRARELFF.

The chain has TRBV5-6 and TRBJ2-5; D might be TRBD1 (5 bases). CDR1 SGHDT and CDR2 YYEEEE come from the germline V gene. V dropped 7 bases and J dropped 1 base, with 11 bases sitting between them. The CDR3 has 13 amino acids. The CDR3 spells CASGHLSQETQYF. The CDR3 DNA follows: TGTGCCAGCGGACACCTTTCCCAAGAGACCCAGTACTTC.

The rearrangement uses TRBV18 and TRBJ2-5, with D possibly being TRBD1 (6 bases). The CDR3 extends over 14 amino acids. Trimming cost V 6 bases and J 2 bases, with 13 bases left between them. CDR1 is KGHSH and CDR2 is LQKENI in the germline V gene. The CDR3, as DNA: TGTGCCAGCTCCCCAACAGGGCCTCAAGAGACCCAGTACTTC. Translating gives CASSPTGPQETQYF.

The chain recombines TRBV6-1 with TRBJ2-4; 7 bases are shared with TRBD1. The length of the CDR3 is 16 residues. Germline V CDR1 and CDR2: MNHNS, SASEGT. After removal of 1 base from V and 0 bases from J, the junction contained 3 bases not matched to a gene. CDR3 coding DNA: TGTGCCAGCAGTGAAGGACAGGGTAGAGCCAAAAACATTCAGTACTTC. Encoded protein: CASSEGQGRAKNIQYF.

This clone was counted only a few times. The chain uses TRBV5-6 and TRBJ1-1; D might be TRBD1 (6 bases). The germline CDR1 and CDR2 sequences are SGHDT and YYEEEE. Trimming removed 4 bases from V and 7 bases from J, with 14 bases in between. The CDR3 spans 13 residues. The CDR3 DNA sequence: TGTGCCAGCAGCCTAAAACCGGACAGTGAAGCTTTCTTT. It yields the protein CASSLKPDSEAFF.

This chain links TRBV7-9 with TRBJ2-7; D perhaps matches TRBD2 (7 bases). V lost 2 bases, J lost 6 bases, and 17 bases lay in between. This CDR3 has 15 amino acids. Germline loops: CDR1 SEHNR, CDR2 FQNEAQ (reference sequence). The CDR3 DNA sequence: TGTGCCAGCAGCTTATCCGGGGGGCCCCTCTCCGAGCAGTACTTC. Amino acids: CASSLSGGPLSEQYF.

CDR3 amino acids: CASSVDWTGSGEQYF. The CDR3 DNA follows: TGTGCCAGCAGCGTAGATTGGACAGGGTCGGGGGAGCAGTACTTC. The rearrangement links TRBV9 to TRBJ2-7; 8 nucleotides match TRBD1. Germline lookup yields CDR1 SGDLS and CDR2 YYNGEE. This CDR3 spans 15 amino acids. J gave up 7 bases and V 0 bases, and 9 bases lay outside the gene matches. The variable domain in full, completed from reference TRBV9 and TRBJ2-7, reads DSGVTQTPKHLITATGQRVTLRCSPRSGDLSVYWYQQSLDQGLQFLIQYYNGEERAKGNILERFSAQQFPDLHSELNLSSLELGDSALYFCASSVDWTGSGEQYFGPGTRLTVT.

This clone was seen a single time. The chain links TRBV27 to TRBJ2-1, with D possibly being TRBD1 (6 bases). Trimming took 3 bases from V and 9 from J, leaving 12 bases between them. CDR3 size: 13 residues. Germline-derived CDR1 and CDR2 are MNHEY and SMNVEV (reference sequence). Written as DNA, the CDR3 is TGTGCCAGCAGTTTGGCAGGACAGACTGAGCAGTTCTTC. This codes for CASSLAGQTEQFF.

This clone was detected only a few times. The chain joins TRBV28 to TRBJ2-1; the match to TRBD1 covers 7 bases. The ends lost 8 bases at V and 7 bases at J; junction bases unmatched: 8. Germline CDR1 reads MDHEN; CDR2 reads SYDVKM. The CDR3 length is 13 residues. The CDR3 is CASRPTGLNEQFF. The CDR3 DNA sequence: TGTGCCAGCCGACCGACAGGGTTAAATGAGCAGTTCTTC.

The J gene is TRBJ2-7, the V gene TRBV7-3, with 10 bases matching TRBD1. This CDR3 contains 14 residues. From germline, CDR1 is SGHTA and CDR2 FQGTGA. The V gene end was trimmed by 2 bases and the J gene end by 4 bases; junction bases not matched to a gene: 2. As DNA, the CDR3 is TGTGCCAGCAGCTTAGACAGGGGGCGATACGAGCAGTACTTC. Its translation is CASSLDRGRYEQYF. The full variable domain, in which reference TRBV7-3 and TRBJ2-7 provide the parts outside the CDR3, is GAGVSQTPSNKVTEKGKYVELRCDPISGHTALYWYRQSLGQGPEFLIYFQGTGAADDSGLPNDRFFAVRPEGSVSTLKIQRTERGDSAVYLCASSLDRGRYEQYFGPGTRLTVT.

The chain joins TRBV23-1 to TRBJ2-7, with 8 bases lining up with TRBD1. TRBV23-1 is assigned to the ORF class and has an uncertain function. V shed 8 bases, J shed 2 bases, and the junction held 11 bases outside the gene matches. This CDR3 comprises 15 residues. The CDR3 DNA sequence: TGCGCCAGCTTACCCAGGGGGCGAAGGGCCTACGAGCAGTACTTC. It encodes CASLPRGRRAYEQYF.

CDR3 in DNA: TGTGCCAGCTCACCAACGGGGGGTTTGGCAGATACGCAGTATTTT. Its protein product is CASSPTGGLADTQYF. This chain connects TRBV18 to TRBJ2-3, with 7 bases aligning to TRBD2. CDR1 KGHSH and CDR2 LQKENI come from the germline V gene. With V trimmed by 2 bases and J by 4 bases, 6 bases remained unmatched. CDR3 length: 15 amino acids.

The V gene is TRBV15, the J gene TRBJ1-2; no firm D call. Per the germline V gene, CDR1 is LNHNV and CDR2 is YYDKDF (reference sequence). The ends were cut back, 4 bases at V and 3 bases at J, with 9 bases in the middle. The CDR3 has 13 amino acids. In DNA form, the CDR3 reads TGTGCCACCAGCATCCGGTCCGACTATGGCTACACCTTC. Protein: CATSIRSDYGYTF.

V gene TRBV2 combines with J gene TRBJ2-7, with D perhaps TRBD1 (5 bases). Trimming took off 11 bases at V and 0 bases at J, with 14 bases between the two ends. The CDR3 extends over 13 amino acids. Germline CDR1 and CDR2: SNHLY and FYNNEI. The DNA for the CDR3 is TGTGCCGGCTCCTGGGGCATCTCCTACGAGCAGTACTTC. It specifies CAGSWGISYEQYF.

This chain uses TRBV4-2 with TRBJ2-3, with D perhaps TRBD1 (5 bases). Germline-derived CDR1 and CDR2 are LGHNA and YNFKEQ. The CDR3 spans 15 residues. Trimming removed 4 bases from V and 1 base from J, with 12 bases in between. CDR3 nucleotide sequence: TGTGCCAGCAGCCCCCAGGGTTTCGGCACAGATACGCAGTATTTT. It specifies CASSPQGFGTDTQYF.